A selection of T cell receptor beta chains follows, all from one sample in a study of cytomegalovirus exposure and HLA in healthy donors. Libraries were prepared by immunoSEQ multiplex PCR; TCRdb keeps only in-frame clonotypes and omits some of them. The repertoire holds 97,000 or so clones, with 70% to 90% as singletons. Sequences were obtained from PBMCs. The source of these receptors is a woman aged 30 to 39 in good health and CMV-seronegative. Both conserved end residues are part of each CDR3. A D gene is named only where the DNA matches it firmly. Size tells how often a clone was seen (once, few, many) or the class of an expanded clone, and some rows leave it out.

cdr3_length | j_call | d_call | v_call | clone_size | cdr3_nt | cdr3_aa
15 | TRBJ2-5 | TRBD1 | TRBV5-6 | - | TGTGCCAGCAGCTTGGATCTCCAGGGGGAAGAGACCCAGTACTTC | CASSLDLQGEETQYF
14 | TRBJ2-1 | - | TRBV19 | - | TGTGCCAGTAGTATAGGGGGCGGGGGCTATGAGCAGTTCTTC | CASSIGGGGYEQFF
12 | TRBJ2-7 | - | TRBV28 | - | TGTGCCAGCAGGGAGGTTGACTACGAGCAGTACTTC | CASREVDYEQYF
13 | TRBJ2-7 | - | TRBV10-3 | - | TGTGCCATCAGTGCCGGGACTGGTTACGAGCAGTACTTC | CAISAGTGYEQYF
17 | TRBJ2-7 | TRBD2 | TRBV7-2 | once | TGTGCCAGCAGCTTACCCCCATGGGCGACTAGCGGATACGAGCAGTACTTC | CASSLPPWATSGYEQYF
15 | TRBJ1-2 | - | TRBV29-1 | - | TGCAGCGCGTGGGCGCGAGGTAGAGGGAACTATGGCTACACCTTC | CSAWARGRGNYGYTF
13 | TRBJ2-7 | - | TRBV5-1 | - | TGCGCCAGCCGGACAACGCCCTCCTACGAGCAGTACTTC | CASRTTPSYEQYF
17 | TRBJ1-1 | TRBD1 | TRBV4-2 | once | TGTGCCAGCAGCCAAGATGACAGGGGACCCGGGAACACTGAAGCTTTCTTT | CASSQDDRGPGNTEAFF
14 | TRBJ1-2 | - | TRBV6-5 | - | TGTGCCAGCAGTTATCGCCAGGATGACTATGGCTACACCTTC | CASSYRQDDYGYTF
10 | TRBJ1-1 | - | TRBV29-1 | - | TGCAGCGTTGAAGAGGCAGGAGCTTTCTTT | CSVEEAGAFF
15 | TRBJ1-5 | - | TRBV21-1 | once | TGTGCCAGCAGCAAATCGGCGGGTAGCAATCAGCCCCAGCATTTT | CASSKSAGSNQPQHF
14 | TRBJ2-1 | TRBD1 | TRBV11-3 | few | TGTGCCAGCAGCTTCGCCGGACAGGCCGCTGAGCAGTTCTTC | CASSFAGQAAEQFF
14 | TRBJ2-7 | TRBD1 | TRBV6-5 | - | TGTGCCAGCAGTTCTGACAGGGGACTTAGTGAGCAGTACTTC | CASSSDRGLSEQYF
15 | TRBJ1-3 | - | TRBV6-6 | - | TGTGCCAGCAGACCCCCGACTACCTCTGGAAACACCATATATTTT | CASRPPTTSGNTIYF
15 | TRBJ2-3 | TRBD1 | TRBV2 | - | TGTGCCAGCTCCCGGACAGGGGTGGGCACAGATACGCAGTATTTT | CASSRTGVGTDTQYF
13 | TRBJ2-7 | - | TRBV19 | few | TGTGCCAGTAGTACCCGAGTGCTTTCCGAGCAGTACTTC | CASSTRVLSEQYF
11 | TRBJ1-1 | - | TRBV29-1 | - | TGCAGCGTTTCCAGGGGCACTGAAGCTTTCTTT | CSVSRGTEAFF
13 | TRBJ2-1 | - | TRBV11-1 | - | TGTGCCAGCAGCTTTTCCAGGTACAATGAGCAGTTCTTC | CASSFSRYNEQFF
13 | TRBJ2-1 | TRBD2 | TRBV29-1 | - | TGCAGCGTTGCGTCTAGCGGGAGCAATGAGCAGTTCTTC | CSVASSGSNEQFF
11 | TRBJ2-7 | TRBD2 | TRBV11-2 | - | TGTGCCAGCAGCTTAGGCGGGGGGCAGTACTTC | CASSLGGGQYF
11 | TRBJ2-5 | - | TRBV6-1 | once | TGTGCCAGCAGTGTGCCGGTCGTCCAGTACTTC | CASSVPVVQYF
16 | TRBJ2-1 | TRBD1 | TRBV18 | - | TGTGCCAGCTCACCAAGGCAGGGACAGGGCTACAATGAGCAGTTCTTC | CASSPRQGQGYNEQFF
13 | TRBJ2-1 | - | TRBV7-3 | - | TGTGCCAGCAGCTCCTTCTCTTTGAATGAGCAGTTCTTC | CASSSFSLNEQFF
15 | TRBJ2-1 | - | TRBV28 | - | TGTGCCAGCAGTTTAGCGGGTTCTTCCTACAATGAGCAGTTCTTC | CASSLAGSSYNEQFF
14 | TRBJ1-2 | TRBD1 | TRBV28 | - | TGTGCCAGCAGTCGAACAGGGGGCGCAGGTGGCTACACCTTC | CASSRTGGAGGYTF
17 | TRBJ2-3 | TRBD2 | TRBV10-3 | - | TGTGCCATCAGTGACCGAGGGACTAGCGGGGCTAAGTATACGCAGTATTTT | CAISDRGTSGAKYTQYF
13 | TRBJ2-7 | TRBD1 | TRBV5-1 | - | TGCGCCAGCAGCGCCGGGACAGGGTACGAGCAGTACTTC | CASSAGTGYEQYF